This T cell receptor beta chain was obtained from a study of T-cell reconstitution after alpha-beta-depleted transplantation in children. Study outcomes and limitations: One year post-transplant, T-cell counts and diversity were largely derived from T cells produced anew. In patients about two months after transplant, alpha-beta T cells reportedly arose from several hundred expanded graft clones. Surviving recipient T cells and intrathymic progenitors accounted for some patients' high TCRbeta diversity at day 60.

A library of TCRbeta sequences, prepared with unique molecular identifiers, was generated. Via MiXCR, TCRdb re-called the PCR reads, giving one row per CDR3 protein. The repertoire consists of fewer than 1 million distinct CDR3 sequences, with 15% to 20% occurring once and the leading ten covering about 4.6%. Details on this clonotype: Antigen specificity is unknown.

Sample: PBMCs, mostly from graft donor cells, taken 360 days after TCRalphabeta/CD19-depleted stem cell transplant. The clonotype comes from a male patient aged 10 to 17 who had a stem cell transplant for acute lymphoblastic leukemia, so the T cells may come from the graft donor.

CDR3 nucleotides: TGTGCCAGCAGTTTGGGGGGGACAGGGGGGGGAAACACTGAAGCTTTCTTT. Translated, it gives CASSLGGTGGGNTEAFF. The genes are TRBV28 and TRBJ1-1; 11 bases match TRBD1. The CDR3 length is 17 residues. The germline gives CDR1 MDHEN, CDR2 SYDVKM. V gave up 3 bases and J gave up 2 bases; unmatched junction bases: 8. The complete variable domain, with remaining parts taken from reference TRBV28 and TRBJ1-1, reads DVKVTQSSRYLVKRTGEKVFLECVQDMDHENMFWYRQDPGLGLRLIYFSYDVKMKEKGDIPEGYSVSREKKERFSLILESASTNQTSMYLCASSLGGTGGGNTEAFFGQGTRLTVV.